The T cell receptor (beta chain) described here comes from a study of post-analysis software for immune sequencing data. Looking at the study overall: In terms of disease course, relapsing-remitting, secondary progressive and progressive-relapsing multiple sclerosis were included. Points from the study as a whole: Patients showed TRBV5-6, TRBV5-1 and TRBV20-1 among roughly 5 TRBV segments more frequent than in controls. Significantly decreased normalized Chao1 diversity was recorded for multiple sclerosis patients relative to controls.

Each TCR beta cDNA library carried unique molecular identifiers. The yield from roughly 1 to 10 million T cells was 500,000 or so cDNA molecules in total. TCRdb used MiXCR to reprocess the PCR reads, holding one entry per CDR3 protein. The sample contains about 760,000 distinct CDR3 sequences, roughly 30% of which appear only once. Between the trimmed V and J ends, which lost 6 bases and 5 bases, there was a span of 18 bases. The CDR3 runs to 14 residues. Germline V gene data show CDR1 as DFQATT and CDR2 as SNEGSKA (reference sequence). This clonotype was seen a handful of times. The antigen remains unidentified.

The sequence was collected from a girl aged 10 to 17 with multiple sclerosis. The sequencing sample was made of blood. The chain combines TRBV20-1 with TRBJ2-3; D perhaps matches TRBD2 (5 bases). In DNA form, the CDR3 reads TGCAGTGCCACGCATCTCGAGGGCGGAGATACGCAGTATTTT. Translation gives CSATHLEGGDTQYF.